This T cell receptor (beta chain) comes out of a study of PD-1 blockade in classical Hodgkin lymphoma. Notes on this clone: The antigen is unknown.

Study conclusions and caveats: Those patients who began receiving nivolumab less than 1 year after ASCT had lower diversity, and they were excluded. Healthy donors were reported to have higher baseline TCR diversity than newly diagnosed patients. A significant rise in TCR diversity by C4D1 was seen for CD4+ but not CD8+ cells.

Time point here: cycle 4 day 1 (C4D1), after more than five weeks of nivolumab. Exposure to brentuximab vedotin varied, and each patient had relapsed following autologous stem cell transplantation. It was by magnetic negative selection that CD4+ T cells were purified from thawed PBMCs. Germline CDR1 reads SEHNR; CDR2 reads FQNEAQ (reference sequence). V shed 6 bases and J 5 bases; nucleotides not matched to a gene: 4. The CDR3 is 12 residues long. TCRdb keeps only in-frame clones here, not all; method: immunoSEQ multiplex PCR. Of tens of thousands of clones in the sample, 65% to 80% were seen once. The starting material was CD4+ T cells from blood, obtained before the fourth cycle of nivolumab. The rearrangement links TRBV7-9 to TRBJ2-7; 7 bases are a match to TRBD1. The sequence was obtained from a human donor with classical Hodgkin lymphoma. CDR3 amino acids: CASRQGLDEQYF. CDR3 DNA sequence: TGTGCCAGCAGACAGGGGCTGGACGAGCAGTACTTC.